This note documents a single TCR beta chain sequence. The data were obtained in a study of blood T cell repertoires in COVID-19. About the study: Spain, Italy and the United States supplied samples that represented acute and convalescent COVID-19. PBMCs, B-cell-depleted T cells, or T cells were the source of the cDNA or gDNA that made up the material.

CDR3 length: 19 residues. As processed by the authors: Estimates of nucleated cell counts were drawn from the amplification of reference gene primers. TCRdb's table, derived via immunoSEQ multiplex PCR, lists solely in-frame clones and lacks some. That table gives V, J and clone size, and the DNA gave D and trimming. The table shows approximately 81,000 clones, with around 89% occurring only once. This study enrolled people aged roughly 18 to 90 from approximately 25 US geographic areas. This clonotype originated in a woman aged 45-60 years with acute COVID-19. This sequence joins TRBV21-1 and TRBJ1-3; TRBD1, the D gene given by the table, was not confirmed from the DNA. TRBV21-1 is shown as a pseudogene. Source material: PBMCs or T cells enriched from blood (not recorded which). Written as DNA, the CDR3 is TGTGCCAGCAGCAAAGCCAACAGGTCACAGGCCAACTCTGGAAACACCATATATTTT. This encodes CASSKANRSQANSGNTIYF.